These 7 T cell receptor beta chains came from one sample sequenced in a study of human T cells and chemical hapten exposure. Time point denoted: patch test 3, about 24 weeks after DPC sensitization. Indicated treatment: therapeutic diphenylcyclopropenone sensitization with weekly scalp DPC. MiXCR, applied by TCRdb to the RACE reads, yields one record per CDR3 protein. The sample records about 170,000 distinct CDR3 sequences, roughly a quarter being singletons. Sequenced material: whole blood, taken in connection with sensitization to the hapten diphenylcyclopropenone (DPC). These receptors all come from a woman aged 18-30 years with alopecia areata. Some clones in this sample may be carry-over from other donors' samples.

This clonotype was detected only a few times. The chain employs TRBV27 and TRBJ2-1, with a possible D match to TRBD1 (5 bases). This CDR3 is built from 15 residues. V lost 5 bases and J 2 bases, leaving 13 bases between the germline ends. Germline V lookup: CDR1 MNHEY, CDR2 SMNVEV (reference sequence). DNA for the CDR3: TGTGCCAGCAGTCTAAGGCAGACAGCCTACAATGAGCAGTTCTTC. Residues: CASSLRQTAYNEQFF.

This clonotype was seen only a few times. The chain joins TRBV3-1 to TRBJ2-7; the D gene is possibly TRBD2 (6 bases). Germline V gives CDR1 LGHDT, CDR2 YNNKEL (reference sequence). The CDR3 sequence is 16 residues long. Trimming shortened V by 1 base and J by 0 bases, and 13 bases separated the two germline ends. This CDR3 reads CASSQGGGAASYEQYF. The CDR3 DNA sequence: TGTGCCAGCAGCCAAGGAGGCGGGGCCGCCTCCTACGAGCAGTACTTC.

The CDR3 DNA follows: TGTGCCAGCTCGGACGGACTAGCGGGGACCCATAGGGCGCAGTATTTT. Translation: CASSDGLAGTHRAQYF. V gene TRBV9 combines with J gene TRBJ2-3, with 12 bases aligning to TRBD2. Germline CDR1 and CDR2: SGDLS and YYNGEE. Unmatched junction bases numbered 16, after V lost 7 bases and J lost 10 bases. The CDR3 has 16 residues.

The chain uses TRBV9 and TRBJ2-3, with no clear D. Deletions cut 0 bases from V and 2 bases from J, with 7 bases between. The length of the CDR3 is 14 residues. CDR1 SGDLS and CDR2 YYNGEE come from the germline V gene. The CDR3 loop reads CASSVDGNTDTQYF. The CDR3 DNA reads as TGTGCCAGCAGCGTAGACGGCAACACAGATACGCAGTATTTT.

V gene TRBV12-3 or TRBV12-4 combines with J gene TRBJ2-1; a possible D gene is TRBD1 (6 bases). Trimming removed 4 bases from V and 8 bases from J, with 12 bases in between. The CDR3 covers 13 residues. The CDR3 loop is CASSYGGGDEQFF. The CDR3 nucleotides read TGTGCCAGCAGTTACGGTGGGGGCGATGAGCAGTTCTTC.

J is TRBJ2-3 and V is TRBV4-1; D unresolved. The CDR3 sequence is 15 residues long. Germline CDR1 MGHRA, CDR2 YSYEKL. Trimming took 0 bases from V and 6 from J, leaving 13 bases between them. In DNA form, the CDR3 reads TGCGCCAGCAGCCAAGATCAGTACTCCCGGGATACGCAGTATTTT. Amino acid sequence: CASSQDQYSRDTQYF.

This clonotype appeared many times. V usage is TRBV20-1 and J usage is TRBJ1-5; D is unresolved. CDR1 is DFQATT, CDR2 SNEGSKA, per germline (reference sequence). CDR3 length: 12 residues. Trimming left V 3 bases short and J 2 bases short, with 5 bases between. The CDR3 DNA reads as TGCAGTGCTAGTGGGGGCAATCAGCCCCAGCATTTT. Its translation is CSASGGNQPQHF.